Included here is one T cell receptor beta chain sequence, with context. Its cognate antigen is unknown. The data were obtained in a study of OX40 agonist ivuxolimab in advanced cancers. Study overall: Three patients had partial responses: one hepatocellular carcinoma, two cutaneous melanoma. Study outcomes and limitations: Among the nonresponders, some also had low normalized T-cell clonal expansion.

Assay: immunoSEQ multiplex PCR; the TCRdb copy retains only in-frame clones and omits some. Of around 120,000 clones listed, 85% to 90% are singletons. Germline assignment: CDR1 MNHNS and CDR2 SASEGT. V lost 6 bases and J 0 bases, leaving 18 bases between the germline ends. This CDR3 is 17 amino acids long. The material sequenced was CD4+ or CD8+ T cells sorted from blood, taken in a trial of the OX40 agonist ivuxolimab. The sequence came from an adult with an advanced solid tumor such as melanoma, head and neck, liver or kidney cancer. This chain links TRBV6-1 with TRBJ1-3; unclear D gene. CDR3 coding DNA: TGTGCCAGCAGGGAAACTAGCTTTGAGTACTCTGGAAACACCATATATTTT. Translation: CASRETSFEYSGNTIYF.